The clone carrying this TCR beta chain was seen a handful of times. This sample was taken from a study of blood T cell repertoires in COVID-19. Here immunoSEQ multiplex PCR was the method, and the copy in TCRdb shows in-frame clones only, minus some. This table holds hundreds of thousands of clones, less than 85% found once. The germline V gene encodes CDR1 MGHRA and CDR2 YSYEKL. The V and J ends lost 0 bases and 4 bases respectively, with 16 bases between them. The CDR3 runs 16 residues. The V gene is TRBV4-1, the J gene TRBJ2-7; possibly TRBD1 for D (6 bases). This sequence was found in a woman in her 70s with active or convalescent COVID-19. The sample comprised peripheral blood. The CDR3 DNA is TGCGCCAGCAGCCAAGACTACAGGGAAAGTTCTTACGAGCAGTACTTC. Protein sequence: CASSQDYRESSYEQYF.